This T cell receptor beta chain was identified during a study of cytomegalovirus exposure and HLA in healthy donors. Study findings and constraints: Per published reports, the classifier diagnosed cytomegalovirus status with high specificity and sensitivity.

CDR1 is MDHEN, CDR2 SYDVKM, per germline. Trimming removed 10 bases at V and 4 bases at J, with 20 bases between. This CDR3 is 15 amino acids long. PCR used 60 Vbeta primers and 13 Jbeta primers. TCRdb's table, derived via immunoSEQ multiplex PCR, lists solely in-frame clones and lacks some. The profile shows about 110,000 clones, over 80% of them singletons. In the case of this clone: Its antigen is as yet unknown.

The chain carries TRBV28 and TRBJ2-1; D is perhaps TRBD1 (6 bases). Input material: PBMCs. The receptor was isolated from a man between 18 and 35 years old in good health and CMV-seronegative. The CDR3 coding sequence is TGTGCCACCAATGTGGGGGCCGTTTCTTACAATGAGCAGTTCTTC. Protein sequence: CATNVGAVSYNEQFF.